The clone carrying this T cell receptor (beta chain) appeared a single time. This specimen belongs to a study of cytomegalovirus exposure and HLA in healthy donors. With 60 Vbeta and 13 Jbeta primers, the PCR was carried out. Repertoires were generated with immunoSEQ multiplex PCR, while TCRdb's copy carries only in-frame clones and drops some. The sample has approximately 120,000 clones; about 78% are singletons. There are 14 residues in the CDR3. Germline V gives CDR1 SNHLY, CDR2 FYNNEI. Deletions cut 2 bases from V and 8 bases from J, with 12 bases between. Sequencing used PBMCs. The TCR comes from a man aged 45-65 years in good health and CMV-seronegative. This chain joins TRBV2 and TRBJ1-4, with D uncertain. The CDR3, as DNA: TGTGCCAGCAGTGAATCGGGGTTAGGGGAAAAACTGTTTTTT. This encodes CASSESGLGEKLFF.